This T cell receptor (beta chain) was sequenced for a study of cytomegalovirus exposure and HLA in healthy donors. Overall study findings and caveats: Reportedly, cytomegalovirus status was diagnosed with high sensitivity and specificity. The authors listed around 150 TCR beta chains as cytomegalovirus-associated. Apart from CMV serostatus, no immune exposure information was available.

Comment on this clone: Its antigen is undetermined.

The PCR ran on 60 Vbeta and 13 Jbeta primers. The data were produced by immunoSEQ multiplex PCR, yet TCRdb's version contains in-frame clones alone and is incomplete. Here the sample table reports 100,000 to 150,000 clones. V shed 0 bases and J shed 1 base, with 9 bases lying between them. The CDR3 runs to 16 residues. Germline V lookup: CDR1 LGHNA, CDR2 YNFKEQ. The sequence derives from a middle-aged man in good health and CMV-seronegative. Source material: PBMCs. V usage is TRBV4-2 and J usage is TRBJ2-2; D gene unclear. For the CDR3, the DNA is TGTGCCAGCAGCCAAGACCACTCGAGGAACACCGGGGAGCTGTTTTTT. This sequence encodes CASSQDHSRNTGELFF.